In this sample, the clone carrying this TCR beta chain turned up a few times. Its cognate antigen is unknown. This sample is drawn from a study of identical twins. Whole-study results and caveats: Abundant beta clonotypes from cord blood bore fewer insertions; memory repertoires lacked this pattern. Among out-of-frame alpha sequences shared by twins, low generation probability occurred in excess.

Trimming shortened V by 2 bases and J by 5 bases, and 37 bases separated the two germline ends. Germline V CDR1 and CDR2: SGHAT, FQDESV (reference sequence). The CDR3 is 23 amino acids. cDNA molecules carried unique molecular identifiers, and template switching added a universal primer site. TCRdb called the 5' RACE reads again in MiXCR, with one record for every CDR3 protein. The profile covers some 1,600,000 distinct CDR3 sequences, with under 35% appearing a single time and around 0.3% taken by the ten largest. Sequenced input: cord blood. This chain uses TRBV11-1 with TRBJ2-1; TRBD2 might be the D (8 bases). This sequence originates from a newborn girl in good health. CDR3 coding DNA: TGTGCCAGCAGCTTATTATCCCTGATCCGGGACAGTTCAGCGGGAGATCATCACAATGAGCAGTTCTTC. Translating it yields CASSLLSLIRDSSAGDHHNEQFF.